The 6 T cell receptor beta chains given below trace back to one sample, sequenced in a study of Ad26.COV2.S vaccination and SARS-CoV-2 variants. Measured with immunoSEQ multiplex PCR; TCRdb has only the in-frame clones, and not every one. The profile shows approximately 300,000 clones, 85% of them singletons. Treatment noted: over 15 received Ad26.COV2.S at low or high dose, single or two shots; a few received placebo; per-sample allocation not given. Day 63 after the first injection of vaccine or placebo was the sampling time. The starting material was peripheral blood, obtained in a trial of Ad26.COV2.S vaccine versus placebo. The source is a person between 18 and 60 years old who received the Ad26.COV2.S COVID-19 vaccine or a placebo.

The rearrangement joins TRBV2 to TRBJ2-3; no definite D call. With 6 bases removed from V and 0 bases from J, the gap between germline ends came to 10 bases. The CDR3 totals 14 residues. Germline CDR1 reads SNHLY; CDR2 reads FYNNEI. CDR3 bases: TGTGCCAGCAGCCTCACATCTAGCACAGATACGCAGTATTTT. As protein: CASSLTSSTDTQYF.

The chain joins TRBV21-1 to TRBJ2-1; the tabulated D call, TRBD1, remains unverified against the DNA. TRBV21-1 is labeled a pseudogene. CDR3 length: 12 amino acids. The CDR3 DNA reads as TGTGCCAGCAGCAAAGTTGGCAACGAGCAGTTCTTC. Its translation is CASSKVGNEQFF.

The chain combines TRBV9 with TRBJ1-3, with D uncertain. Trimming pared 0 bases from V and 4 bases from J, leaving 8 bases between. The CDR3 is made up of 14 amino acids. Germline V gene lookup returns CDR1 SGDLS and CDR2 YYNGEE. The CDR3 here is CASSVGLNGNTIYF. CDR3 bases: TGTGCCAGCAGCGTAGGTCTGAACGGAAACACCATATATTTT.

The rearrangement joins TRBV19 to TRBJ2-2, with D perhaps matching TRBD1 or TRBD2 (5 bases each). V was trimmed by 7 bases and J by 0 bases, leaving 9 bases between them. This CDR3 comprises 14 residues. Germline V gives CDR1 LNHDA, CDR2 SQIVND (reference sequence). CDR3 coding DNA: TGTGCCAGTATACGAGGGGCGAACACCGGGGAGCTGTTTTTT. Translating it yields CASIRGANTGELFF.

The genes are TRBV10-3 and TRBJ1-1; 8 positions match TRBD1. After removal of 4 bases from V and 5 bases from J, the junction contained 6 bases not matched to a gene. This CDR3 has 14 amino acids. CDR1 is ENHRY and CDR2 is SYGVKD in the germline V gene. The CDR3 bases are TGTGCCATCAGTGTCCAGGGGGCGCAAACTGAAGCTTTCTTT. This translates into CAISVQGAQTEAFF.

The CDR3 sequence: CASSVRSSTDTQYF. DNA for the CDR3: TGTGCCAGCAGTGTCCGTTCCAGCACAGATACGCAGTATTTT. This chain connects TRBV2 to TRBJ2-3, with no clear D. CDR3 size: 14 residues. Germline-derived CDR1 and CDR2 are SNHLY and FYNNEI. V lost 4 bases and J 0 bases, leaving 8 bases between the germline ends. Looking up the rest from reference TRBV2 and TRBJ2-3 gives the full variable domain: EPEVTQTPSHQVTQMGQEVILRCVPISNHLYFYWYRQILGQKVEFLVSFYNNEISEKSEIFDDQFSVERPDGSNFTLKIRSTKLEDSAMYFCASSVRSSTDTQYFGPGTRLTVL.